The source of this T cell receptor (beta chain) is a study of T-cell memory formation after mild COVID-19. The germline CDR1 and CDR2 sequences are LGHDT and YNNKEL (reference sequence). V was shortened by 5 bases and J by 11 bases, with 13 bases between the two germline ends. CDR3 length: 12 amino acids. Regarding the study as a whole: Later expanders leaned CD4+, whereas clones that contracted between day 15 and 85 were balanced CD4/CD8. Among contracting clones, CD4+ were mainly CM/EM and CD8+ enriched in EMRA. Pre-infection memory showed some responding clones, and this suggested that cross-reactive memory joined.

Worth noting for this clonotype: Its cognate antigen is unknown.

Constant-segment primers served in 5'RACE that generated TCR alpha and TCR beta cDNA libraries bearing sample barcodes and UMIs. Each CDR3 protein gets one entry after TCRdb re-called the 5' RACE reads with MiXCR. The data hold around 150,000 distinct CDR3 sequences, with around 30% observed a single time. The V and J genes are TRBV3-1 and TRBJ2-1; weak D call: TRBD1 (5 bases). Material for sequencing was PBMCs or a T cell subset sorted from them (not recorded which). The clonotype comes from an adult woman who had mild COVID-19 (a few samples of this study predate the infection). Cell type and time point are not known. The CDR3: CASSLKGSQQFF. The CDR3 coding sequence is TGTGCCAGCAGCTTAAAGGGGTCCCAGCAGTTCTTC.